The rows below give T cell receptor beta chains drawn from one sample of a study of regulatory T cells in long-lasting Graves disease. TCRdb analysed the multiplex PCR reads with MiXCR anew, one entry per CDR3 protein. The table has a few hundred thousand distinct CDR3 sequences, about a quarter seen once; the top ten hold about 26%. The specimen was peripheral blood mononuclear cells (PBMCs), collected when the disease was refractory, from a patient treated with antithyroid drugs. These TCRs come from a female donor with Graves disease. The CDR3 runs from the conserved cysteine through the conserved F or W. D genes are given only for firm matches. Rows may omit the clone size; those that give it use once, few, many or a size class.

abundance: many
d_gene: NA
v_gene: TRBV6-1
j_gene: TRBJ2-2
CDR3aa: CASSRDLTGELFF
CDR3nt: TGTGCCAGCAGTAGGGACCTTACCGGGGAGCTGTTTTTT

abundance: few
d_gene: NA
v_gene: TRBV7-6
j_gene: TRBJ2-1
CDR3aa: CASSSRAPGGSYNEQFF
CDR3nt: TGTGCCAGCAGCTCCCGGGCCCCGGGCGGCTCCTACAATGAGCAGTTCTTC

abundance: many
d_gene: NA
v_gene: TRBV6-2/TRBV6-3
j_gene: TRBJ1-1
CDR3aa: CASSYSNRGTSNTEAFF
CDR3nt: TGTGCCAGCAGTTACTCCAATCGCGGGACGTCCAACACTGAAGCTTTCTTT

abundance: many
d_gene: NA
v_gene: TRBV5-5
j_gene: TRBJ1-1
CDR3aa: CASSLQHNTEAFF
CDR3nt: TGTGCCAGCAGCTTGCAACACAACACTGAAGCTTTCTTT

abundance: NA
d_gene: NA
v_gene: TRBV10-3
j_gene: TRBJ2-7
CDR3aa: CAIAEGQYEQYF
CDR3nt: TGTGCCATCGCAGAGGGCCAGTACGAGCAGTACTTC

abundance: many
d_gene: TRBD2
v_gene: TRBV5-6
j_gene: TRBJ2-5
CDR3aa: CASSLVAGEETQYF
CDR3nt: TGTGCCAGCAGCTTGGTAGCGGGAGAAGAGACCCAGTACTTC

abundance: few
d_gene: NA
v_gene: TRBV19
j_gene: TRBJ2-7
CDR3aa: CASSIAAIRTASPYEQYF
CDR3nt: TGTGCCAGTAGTATAGCCGCGATTCGGACCGCGTCCCCCTACGAGCAGTACTTC

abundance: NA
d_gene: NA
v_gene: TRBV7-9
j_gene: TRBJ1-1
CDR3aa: CASSQISSTEAFF
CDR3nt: TGTGCCAGCAGCCAAATTTCGAGTACTGAAGCTTTCTTT

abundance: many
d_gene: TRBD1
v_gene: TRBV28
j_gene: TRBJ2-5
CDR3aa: CASSLSGPDRAQETQYF
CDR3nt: TGTGCCAGCAGCCTTTCTGGACCGGACAGGGCTCAAGAGACCCAGTACTTC

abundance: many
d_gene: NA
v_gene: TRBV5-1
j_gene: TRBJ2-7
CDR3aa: CASTSEAYEQYF
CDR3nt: TGCGCCAGCACCTCCGAAGCCTACGAGCAGTACTTC

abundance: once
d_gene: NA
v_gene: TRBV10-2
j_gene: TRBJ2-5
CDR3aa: CASGTSRETQYF
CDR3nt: TGCGCCAGCGGGACCTCGCGAGAGACCCAGTACTTC

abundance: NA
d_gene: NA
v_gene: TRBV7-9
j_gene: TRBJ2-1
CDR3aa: CASSPPGAASSYNEQFF
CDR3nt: TGTGCCAGCAGCCCCCCAGGAGCGGCGAGCTCCTACAATGAGCAGTTCTTC